This T cell receptor beta chain originates from a study of blood T cell repertoires in COVID-19. V lost 3 bases, J lost 0 bases, and 18 bases stayed unmatched. CDR3 size: 20 residues. Using immunoSEQ multiplex PCR, the repertoire was profiled, and TCRdb retains in-frame clones only, with some absent. The sample records around 250,000 clones, approximately 85% being singletons. The source is a woman in her forties or fifties who had recovered from COVID-19. Sequenced: PBMCs or T cells enriched from blood (not recorded which). The chain has TRBV23-1 and TRBJ2-3; 7 nucleotides agree with TRBD1. TRBV23-1 is given ORF status, its function remaining uncertain. CDR3 nucleotide sequence: TGCGCCAGCAGTCATCCGGGACAGCCGACCTTCCAGCCTAGCACAGATACGCAGTATTTT. It codes for CASSHPGQPTFQPSTDTQYF.